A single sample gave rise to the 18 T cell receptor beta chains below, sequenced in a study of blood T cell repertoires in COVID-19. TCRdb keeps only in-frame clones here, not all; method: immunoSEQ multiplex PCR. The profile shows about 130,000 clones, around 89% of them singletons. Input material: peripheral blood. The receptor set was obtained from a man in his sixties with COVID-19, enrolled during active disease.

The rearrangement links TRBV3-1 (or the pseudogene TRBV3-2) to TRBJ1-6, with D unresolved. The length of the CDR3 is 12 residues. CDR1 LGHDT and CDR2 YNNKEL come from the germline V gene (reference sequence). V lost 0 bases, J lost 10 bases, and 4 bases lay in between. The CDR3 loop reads CASSQDISPLHF. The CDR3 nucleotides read TGTGCCAGCAGCCAAGATATCTCACCCCTCCACTTT.

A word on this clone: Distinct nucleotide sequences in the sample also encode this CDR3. The CDR3 spells CASSSGYGYTF. The CDR3, as DNA: TGTGCCAGCAGTTCCGGCTATGGCTACACCTTC. The chain is built from TRBV6-5 and TRBJ1-2; D remains ambiguous. This CDR3 comprises 11 residues. The V gene lost 4 bases and the J gene lost 4 bases, with 4 bases spanning the gap. Germline V gene data show CDR1 as MNHEY and CDR2 as SVGAGI.

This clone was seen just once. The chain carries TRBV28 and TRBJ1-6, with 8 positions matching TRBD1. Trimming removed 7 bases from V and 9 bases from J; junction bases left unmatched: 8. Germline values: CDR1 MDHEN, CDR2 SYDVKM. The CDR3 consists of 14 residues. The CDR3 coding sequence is TGTGCCAGCACCCTGGACAGGGCAAGTTCACCCCTCCACTTT. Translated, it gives CASTLDRASSPLHF.

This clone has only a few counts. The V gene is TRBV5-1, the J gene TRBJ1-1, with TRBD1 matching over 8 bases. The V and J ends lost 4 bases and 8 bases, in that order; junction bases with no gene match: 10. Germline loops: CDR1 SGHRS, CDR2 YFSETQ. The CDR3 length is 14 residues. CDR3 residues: CASSLLSGQAEAFF. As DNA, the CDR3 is TGCGCCAGCAGCCTCCTTTCGGGACAGGCGGAAGCTTTCTTT.

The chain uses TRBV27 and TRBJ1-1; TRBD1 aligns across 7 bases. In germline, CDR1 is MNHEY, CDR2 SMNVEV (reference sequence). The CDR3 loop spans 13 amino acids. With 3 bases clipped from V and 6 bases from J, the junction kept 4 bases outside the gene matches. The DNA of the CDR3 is TGTGCCAGCAGTTTCCAGACAGGGTCTGAAGCTTTCTTT. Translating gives CASSFQTGSEAFF.

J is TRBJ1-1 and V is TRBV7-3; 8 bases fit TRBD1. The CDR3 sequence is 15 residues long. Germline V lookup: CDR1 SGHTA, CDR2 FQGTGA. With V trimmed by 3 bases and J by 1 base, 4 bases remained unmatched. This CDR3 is CASSLDGQGNTEAFF. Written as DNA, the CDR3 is TGTGCCAGCAGCTTGGACGGACAGGGGAACACTGAAGCTTTCTTT.

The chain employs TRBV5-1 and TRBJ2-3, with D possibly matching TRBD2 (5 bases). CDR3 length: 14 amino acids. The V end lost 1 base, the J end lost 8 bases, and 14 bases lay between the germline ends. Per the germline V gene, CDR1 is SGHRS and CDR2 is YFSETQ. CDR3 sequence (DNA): TGCGCCAGCAGCTTGAGGCAGAGTGAGGGTACGCAGTATTTT. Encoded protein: CASSLRQSEGTQYF.

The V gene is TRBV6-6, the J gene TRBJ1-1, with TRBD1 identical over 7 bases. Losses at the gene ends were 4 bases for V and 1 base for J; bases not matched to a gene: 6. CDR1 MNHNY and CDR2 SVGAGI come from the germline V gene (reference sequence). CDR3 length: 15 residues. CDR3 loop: CASSFGTDWNTEAFF. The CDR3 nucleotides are TGTGCCAGCAGTTTCGGGACAGACTGGAACACTGAAGCTTTCTTT.

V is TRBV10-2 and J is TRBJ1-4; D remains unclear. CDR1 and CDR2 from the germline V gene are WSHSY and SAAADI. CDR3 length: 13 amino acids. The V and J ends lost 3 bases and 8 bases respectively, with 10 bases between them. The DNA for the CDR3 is TGCGCCAGCAGTGATATACGAGGGGAAAAACTGTTTTTT. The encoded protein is CASSDIRGEKLFF.

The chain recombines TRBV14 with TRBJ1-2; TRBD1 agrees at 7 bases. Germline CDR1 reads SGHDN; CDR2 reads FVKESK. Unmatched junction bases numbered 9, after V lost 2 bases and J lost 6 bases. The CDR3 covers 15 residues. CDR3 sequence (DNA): TGTGCCAGCAGCCAATTCGACAGGGTTTGGGATGGCTACACCTTC. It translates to CASSQFDRVWDGYTF.

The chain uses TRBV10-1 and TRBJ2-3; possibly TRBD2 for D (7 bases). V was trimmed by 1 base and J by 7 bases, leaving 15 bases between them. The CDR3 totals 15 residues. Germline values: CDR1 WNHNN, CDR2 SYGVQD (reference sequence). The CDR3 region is CASSELGGLTHTQYF. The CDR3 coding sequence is TGCGCCAGCAGTGAGTTGGGGGGGCTGACACATACGCAGTATTTT.

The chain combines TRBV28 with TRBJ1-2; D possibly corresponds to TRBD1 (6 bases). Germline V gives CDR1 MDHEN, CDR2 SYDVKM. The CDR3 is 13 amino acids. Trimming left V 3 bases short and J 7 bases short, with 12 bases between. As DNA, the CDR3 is TGTGCCAGCAGTTTCGGACAGCGAGGTGGCTACACCTTC. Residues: CASSFGQRGGYTF.

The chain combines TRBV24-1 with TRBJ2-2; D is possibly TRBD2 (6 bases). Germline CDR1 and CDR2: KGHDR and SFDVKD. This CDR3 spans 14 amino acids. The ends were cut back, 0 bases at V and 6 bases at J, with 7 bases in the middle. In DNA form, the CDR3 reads TGTGCCACCAGTGATTTGAGGGAGGCCGGGGAGCTGTTTTTT. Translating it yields CATSDLREAGELFF.

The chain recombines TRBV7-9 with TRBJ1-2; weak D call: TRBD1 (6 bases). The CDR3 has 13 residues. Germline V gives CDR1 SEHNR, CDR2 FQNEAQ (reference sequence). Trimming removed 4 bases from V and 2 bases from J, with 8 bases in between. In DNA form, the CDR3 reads TGTGCCAGCAGCTCAGGACAGAACTATGGCTACACCTTC. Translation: CASSSGQNYGYTF. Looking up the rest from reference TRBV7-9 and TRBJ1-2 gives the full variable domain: DTGVSQNPRHKITKRGQNVTFRCDPISEHNRLYWYRQTLGQGPEFLTYFQNEAQLEKSRLLSDRFSAERPKGSFSTLEIQRTEQGDSAMYLCASSSGQNYGYTFGSGTRLTVV.

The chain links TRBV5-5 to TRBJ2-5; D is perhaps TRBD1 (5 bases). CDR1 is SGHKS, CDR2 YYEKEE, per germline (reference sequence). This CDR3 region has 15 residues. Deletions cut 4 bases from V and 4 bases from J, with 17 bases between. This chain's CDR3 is CASSPAGHFGETQYF. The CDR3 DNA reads TGTGCCAGCAGCCCGGCAGGGCACTTCGGAGAGACCCAGTACTTC.

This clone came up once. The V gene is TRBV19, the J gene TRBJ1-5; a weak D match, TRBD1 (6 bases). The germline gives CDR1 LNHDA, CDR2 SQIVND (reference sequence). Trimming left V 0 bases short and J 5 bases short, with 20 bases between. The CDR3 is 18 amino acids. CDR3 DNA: TGTGCCAGTAGTATAGATTTTATTTCCGGACAGCTCTATCAGCCCCAGCATTTT. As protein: CASSIDFISGQLYQPQHF.

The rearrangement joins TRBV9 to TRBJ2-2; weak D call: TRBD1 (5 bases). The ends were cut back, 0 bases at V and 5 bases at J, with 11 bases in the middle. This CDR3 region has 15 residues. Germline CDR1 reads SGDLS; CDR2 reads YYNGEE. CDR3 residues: CASSVGGLGTGELFF. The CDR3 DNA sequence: TGTGCCAGCAGCGTAGGGGGCCTGGGGACCGGGGAGCTGTTTTTT.

CDR3 DNA sequence: TGTGCCAGCAGTGTTACCTTGGCAGGGGGTGGCAATCAGCCCCAGCATTTT. Protein product: CASSVTLAGGGNQPQHF. The chain couples TRBV6-1 to TRBJ1-5, with 7 nucleotides matching TRBD1. This CDR3 has 17 amino acids. The V gene's germline CDR1 is MNHNS and CDR2 SASEGT. V lost 4 bases to trimming and J lost 2 bases; unmatched junction nucleotides: 11.